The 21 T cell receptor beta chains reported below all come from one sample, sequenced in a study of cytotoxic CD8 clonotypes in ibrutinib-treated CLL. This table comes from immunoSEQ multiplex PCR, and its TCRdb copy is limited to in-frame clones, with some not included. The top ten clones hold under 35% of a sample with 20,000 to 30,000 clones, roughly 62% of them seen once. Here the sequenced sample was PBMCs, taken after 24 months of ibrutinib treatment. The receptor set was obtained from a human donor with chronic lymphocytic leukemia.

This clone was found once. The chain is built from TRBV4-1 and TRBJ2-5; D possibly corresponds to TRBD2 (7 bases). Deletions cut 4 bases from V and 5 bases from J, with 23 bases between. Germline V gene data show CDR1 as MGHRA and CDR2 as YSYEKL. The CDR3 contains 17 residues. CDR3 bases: TGCGCCAGCAGCCCGTATAGGGGGAGGGAGGCCGGGGAGACCCAGTACTTC. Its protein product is CASSPYRGREAGETQYF.

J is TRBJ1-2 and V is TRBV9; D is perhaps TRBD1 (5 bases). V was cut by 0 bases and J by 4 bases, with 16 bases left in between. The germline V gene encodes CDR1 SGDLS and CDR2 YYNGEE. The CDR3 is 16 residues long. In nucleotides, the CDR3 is TGTGCCAGCAGCGTAGAGGGGATGAGGGGAGGCTATGGCTACACCTTC. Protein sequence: CASSVEGMRGGYGYTF.

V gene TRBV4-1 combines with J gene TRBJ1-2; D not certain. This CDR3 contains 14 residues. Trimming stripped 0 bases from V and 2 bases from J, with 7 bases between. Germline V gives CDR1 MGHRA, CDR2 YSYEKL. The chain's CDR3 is CASSQDSGNYGYTF. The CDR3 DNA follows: TGCGCCAGCAGCCAAGATTCGGGGAACTATGGCTACACCTTC.

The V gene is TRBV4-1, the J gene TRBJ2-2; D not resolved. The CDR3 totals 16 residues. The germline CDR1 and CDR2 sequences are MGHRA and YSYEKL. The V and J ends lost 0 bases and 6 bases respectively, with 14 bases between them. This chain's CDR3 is CASSQDTARTAGELFF. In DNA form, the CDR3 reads TGCGCCAGCAGCCAAGATACAGCCCGAACCGCCGGGGAGCTGTTTTTT.

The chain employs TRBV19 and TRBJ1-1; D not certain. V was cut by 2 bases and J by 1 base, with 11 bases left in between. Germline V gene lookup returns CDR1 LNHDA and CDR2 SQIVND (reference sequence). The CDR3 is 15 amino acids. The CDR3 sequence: CASSISSVENTEAFF. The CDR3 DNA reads TGTGCCAGTAGTATATCTAGTGTGGAGAACACTGAAGCTTTCTTT.

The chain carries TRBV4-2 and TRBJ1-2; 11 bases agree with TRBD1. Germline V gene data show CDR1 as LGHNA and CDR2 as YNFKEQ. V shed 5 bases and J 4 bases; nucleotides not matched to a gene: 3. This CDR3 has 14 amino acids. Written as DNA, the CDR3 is TGTGCCAGCAGCTTTGGGACAGGGGGCTATGGCTACACCTTC. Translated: CASSFGTGGYGYTF.

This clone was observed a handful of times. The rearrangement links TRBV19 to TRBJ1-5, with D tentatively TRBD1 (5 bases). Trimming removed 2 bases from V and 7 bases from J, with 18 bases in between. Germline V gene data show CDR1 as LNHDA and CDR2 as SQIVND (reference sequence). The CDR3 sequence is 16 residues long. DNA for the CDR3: TGTGCCAGTAGTATATTAACCCTGGGGGGAGGACAGCCCCAGCATTTT. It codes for CASSILTLGGGQPQHF.

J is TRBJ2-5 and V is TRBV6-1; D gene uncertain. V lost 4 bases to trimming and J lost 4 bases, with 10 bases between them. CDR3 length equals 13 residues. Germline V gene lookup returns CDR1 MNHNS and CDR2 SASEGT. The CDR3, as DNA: TGTGCCAGCAGTGGGCTAGTAGCAGAGACCCAGTACTTC. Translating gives CASSGLVAETQYF.

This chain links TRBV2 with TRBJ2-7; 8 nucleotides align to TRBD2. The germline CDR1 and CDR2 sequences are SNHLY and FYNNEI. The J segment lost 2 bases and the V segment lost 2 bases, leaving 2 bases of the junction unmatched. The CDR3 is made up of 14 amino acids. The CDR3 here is CASSEKRGTYEQYF. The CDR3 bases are TGTGCCAGCAGTGAAAAGCGGGGGACCTACGAGCAGTACTTC.

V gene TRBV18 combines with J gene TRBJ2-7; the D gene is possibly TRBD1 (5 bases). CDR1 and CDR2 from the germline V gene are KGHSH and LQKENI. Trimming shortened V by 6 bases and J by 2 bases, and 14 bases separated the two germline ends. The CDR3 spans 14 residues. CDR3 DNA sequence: TGTGCCAGCTCCCCTGTGACAGTGGCCTACGAGCAGTACTTC. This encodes CASSPVTVAYEQYF. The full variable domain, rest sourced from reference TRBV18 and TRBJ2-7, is NAGVMQNPRHLVRRRGQEARLRCSPMKGHSHVYWYRQLPEEGLKFMVYLQKENIIDESGMPKERFSAEFPKEGPSILRIQQVVRGDSAAYFCASSPVTVAYEQYFGPGTRLTVT.

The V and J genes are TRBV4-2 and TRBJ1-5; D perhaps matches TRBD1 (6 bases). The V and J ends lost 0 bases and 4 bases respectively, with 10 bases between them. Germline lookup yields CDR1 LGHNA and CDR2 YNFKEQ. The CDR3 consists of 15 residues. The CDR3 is CASSQEAGDNQPQHF. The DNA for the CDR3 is TGTGCCAGCAGCCAAGAGGCAGGGGATAATCAGCCCCAGCATTTT.

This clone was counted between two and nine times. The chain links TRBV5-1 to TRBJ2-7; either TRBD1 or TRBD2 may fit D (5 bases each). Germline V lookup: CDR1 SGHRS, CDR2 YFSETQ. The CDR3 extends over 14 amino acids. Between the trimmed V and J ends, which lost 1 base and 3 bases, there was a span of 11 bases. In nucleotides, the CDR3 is TGCGCCAGCAGCTTGCAGGGAGAGAGCTACGAGCAGTACTTC. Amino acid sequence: CASSLQGESYEQYF. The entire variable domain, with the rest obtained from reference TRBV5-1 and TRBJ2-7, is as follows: KAGVTQTPRYLIKTRGQQVTLSCSPISGHRSVSWYQQTPGQGLQFLFEYFSETQRNKGNFPGRFSGRQFSNSRSEMNVSTLELGDSALYLCASSLQGESYEQYFGPGTRLTVT.

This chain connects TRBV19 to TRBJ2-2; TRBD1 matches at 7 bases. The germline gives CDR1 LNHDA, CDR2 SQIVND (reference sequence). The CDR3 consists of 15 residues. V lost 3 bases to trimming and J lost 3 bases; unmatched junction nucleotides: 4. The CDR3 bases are TGTGCCAGTAGTATGGGACAGCCATACACCGGGGAGCTGTTTTTT. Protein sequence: CASSMGQPYTGELFF.

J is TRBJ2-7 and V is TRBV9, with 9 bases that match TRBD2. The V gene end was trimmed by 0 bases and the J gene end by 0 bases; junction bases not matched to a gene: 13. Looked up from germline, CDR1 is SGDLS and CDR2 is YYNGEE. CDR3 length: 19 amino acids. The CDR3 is CASSVDGSGGPKSSYEQYF. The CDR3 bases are TGTGCCAGCAGCGTAGACGGAAGCGGGGGGCCAAAAAGCTCCTACGAGCAGTACTTC. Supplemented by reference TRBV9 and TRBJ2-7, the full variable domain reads DSGVTQTPKHLITATGQRVTLRCSPRSGDLSVYWYQQSLDQGLQFLIQYYNGEERAKGNILERFSAQQFPDLHSELNLSSLELGDSALYFCASSVDGSGGPKSSYEQYFGPGTRLTVT.

CDR3 nucleotides: TGCGCCAGCGCGTTCGGAGTCCAAGAGACCCAGTACTTC. Residues: CASAFGVQETQYF. The rearrangement joins TRBV5-1 to TRBJ2-5; D not certain. Germline V gene data show CDR1 as SGHRS and CDR2 as YFSETQ. V lost 7 bases, J lost 1 base, and 11 bases lay in between. CDR3 length: 13 amino acids.

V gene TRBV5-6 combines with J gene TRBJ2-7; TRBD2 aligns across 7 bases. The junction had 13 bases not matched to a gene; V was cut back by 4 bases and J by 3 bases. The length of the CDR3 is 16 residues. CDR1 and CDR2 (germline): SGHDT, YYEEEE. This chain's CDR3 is CASSPGEGLRSYEQYF. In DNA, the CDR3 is TGTGCCAGCAGCCCGGGGGAGGGGCTGCGGAGCTACGAGCAGTACTTC. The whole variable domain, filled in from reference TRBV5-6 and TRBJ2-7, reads DAGVTQSPTHLIKTRGQQVTLRCSPKSGHDTVSWYQQALGQGPQFIFQYYEEEERQRGNFPDRFSGHQFPNYSSELNVNALLLGDSALYLCASSPGEGLRSYEQYFGPGTRLTVT.

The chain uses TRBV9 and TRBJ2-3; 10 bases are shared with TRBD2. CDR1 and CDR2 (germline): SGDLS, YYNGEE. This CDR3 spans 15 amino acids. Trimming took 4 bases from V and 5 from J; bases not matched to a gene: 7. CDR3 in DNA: TGTGCCAGCAGCCCCAGCGGGGGGGCCGGAGATACGCAGTATTTT. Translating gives CASSPSGGAGDTQYF.

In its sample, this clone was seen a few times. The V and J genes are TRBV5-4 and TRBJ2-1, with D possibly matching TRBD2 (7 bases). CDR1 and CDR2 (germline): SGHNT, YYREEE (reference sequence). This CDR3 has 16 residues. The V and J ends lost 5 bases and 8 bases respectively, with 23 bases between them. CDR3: CASRPPSEGGRDEQFF. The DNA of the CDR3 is TGTGCCAGCAGGCCCCCCTCCGAGGGGGGGCGGGATGAGCAGTTCTTC.

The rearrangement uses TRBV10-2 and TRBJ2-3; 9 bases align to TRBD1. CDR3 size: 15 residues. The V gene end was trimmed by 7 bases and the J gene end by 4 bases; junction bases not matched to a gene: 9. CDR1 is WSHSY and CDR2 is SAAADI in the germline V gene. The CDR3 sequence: CASTLGQGLSDTQYF. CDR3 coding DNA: TGCGCCAGCACCCTGGGACAGGGCCTATCAGATACGCAGTATTTT.

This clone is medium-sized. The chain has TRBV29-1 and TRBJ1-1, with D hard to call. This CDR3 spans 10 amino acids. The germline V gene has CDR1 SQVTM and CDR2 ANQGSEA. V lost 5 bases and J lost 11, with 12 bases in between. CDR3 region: CSVLREWAFF. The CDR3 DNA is TGCAGCGTTTTAAGAGAATGGGCTTTCTTT.

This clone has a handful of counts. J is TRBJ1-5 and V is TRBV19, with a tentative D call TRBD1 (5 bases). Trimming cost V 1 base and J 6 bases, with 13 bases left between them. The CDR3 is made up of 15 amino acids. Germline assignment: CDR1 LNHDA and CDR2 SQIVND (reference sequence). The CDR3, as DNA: TGTGCCAGTAGTATAGCCCCCTTCGGGGGTCAGCCCCAGCATTTT. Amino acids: CASSIAPFGGQPQHF.